The clone carrying this TCR beta chain appeared a single time. The CDR3 contains 17 residues. The J segment lost 4 bases and the V segment lost 1 base, leaving 8 bases of the junction unmatched. Germline V gene sequence: CDR1 KGHSH, CDR2 LQKENI. This entry belongs to a study of blood T cell repertoires in COVID-19. Looking at the study overall: The study drew acute and convalescent COVID-19 samples from the United States, Italy and Spain. PBMCs, B-cell-depleted T cells, or T cells provided the cDNA or gDNA that made up the material.

Original data processing: Estimates of nucleated cell counts were drawn from the amplification of reference gene primers. The assay was immunoSEQ multiplex PCR, and TCRdb's table has in-frame clones only and misses some. V and J calls and clone size come straight from that table; D and trimming were deduced from the DNA. The data contain approximately 210,000 clones, around 92% of them singletons. This sequence was found in a man between 25 and 39 years old with acute or convalescent COVID-19. This chain joins TRBV18 and TRBJ1-3; 9 nucleotides agree with TRBD1. Sequencing was done on a sample of peripheral blood. In DNA, the CDR3 is TGTGCCAGCTCACCACGAGGACAGGGGAGGAGAGGAAACACCATATATTTT. Translation gives CASSPRGQGRRGNTIYF.